This is a list of T cell receptor beta chains from one sample in a study of cytomegalovirus exposure and HLA in healthy donors. Clones were read by immunoSEQ multiplex PCR, and TCRdb kept only the in-frame ones, dropping some. The data show about 120,000 clones, roughly 79% seen once. The sequencing sample was made of PBMCs. The origin of the receptors is a woman between 18 and 29 years old in good health and CMV-seronegative. Each CDR3 is given without its conserved first and last residue. Fields, in order: V gene, D gene, J gene, CDR3 protein. A D gene is named only where the DNA matches it firmly.

TRBV11-3	-	TRBJ2-2	ASSPDSGELF
TRBV11-2	-	TRBJ1-1	ASSLAARGGTEAF
TRBV6-1	-	TRBJ1-1	ASPTVENTEAF
TRBV2	-	TRBJ1-3	ALPQTDSSGNTIY
TRBV30	-	TRBJ1-5	AWSSRGNQPQH
TRBV28	TRBD1	TRBJ1-5	ASSLPTGAYKPQH
TRBV7-2	TRBD2	TRBJ2-5	ASRFSTSGGKEPGTQY
TRBV6-6	-	TRBJ1-5	ASSYSRGGSNQPQH
TRBV19	-	TRBJ1-5	ASSIMGANNQPQH
TRBV7-9	-	TRBJ1-1	ASSLVGTNSEAF
TRBV5-1	-	TRBJ2-3	ASSLALSIGFVTQY
TRBV6-4	-	TRBJ2-1	ASSAAEQF
TRBV28	-	TRBJ1-1	ASKSAEHTEAF
TRBV7-9	-	TRBJ1-5	ASSLAPQGSNQPQH
TRBV5-1	TRBD1	TRBJ1-5	ASSQGQGDQPQH
TRBV6-5	TRBD1	TRBJ2-1	ASTPDRGSYNEQF
TRBV4-2	-	TRBJ1-1	ASSQGGRGQLNTEAF